This TCR beta chain was observed in a study of cytomegalovirus exposure and HLA in healthy donors (dated by TCRdb to between 2016 and 2019). For the study in its entirety: According to an earlier analysis of 587 of the donors, about 179 million T cells yielded 95 million to 140 million unique TCR beta sequences and less than 300 Gb of sequence data. Roughly 300 gigabases of sequencing data and 80 million or so unique TCR sequences were included in an early release covering under 650 HLA-typed donors. The genetic ancestry cluster associated with self-reported Caucasian donors included roughly 84% of the 300 to 400 genotyped donors. The study aimed to test whether signatures of past pathogen exposure could be identified by cataloging public T cell receptors. The study profiled the T cell repertoires of some 610 subjects by immunosequencing and related them to cytomegalovirus serostatus. Along with the roughly 670-subject first cohort, a separate validation cohort of some 130 different subjects was used. High-throughput TCR immunosequencing, statistical association of individual TCRs with disease status, and machine learning were combined to predict cytomegalovirus infection status. To study patterns of TCR occurrence, a later analysis re-analyzed previously published TCR beta repertoires from 500 to 850 donors and added high-resolution HLA genotyping. The later analysis used no new phenotypic data to find candidate immune exposures, relying instead on TCR beta sequences and their occurrence across donors. An earlier analysis of about 600 of the donors used high-throughput TCR beta sequencing to judge whether each TCR beta V gene segment behaved as functional or pseudogenic. Donor age, sex, ethnicity and CMV serostatus were compiled alongside the repertoire data. A later genetic analysis took genome-wide SNP genotypes for about three fifths of the roughly 700 donors and used that subset as a discovery cohort. Every repertoire in the discovery cohort had been generated on one and the same sequencing platform. Class I and class II HLA loci were covered by the typing at four-digit resolution. Typing coverage varied by locus: 629-630 donors for A, B, C, DRB1 and DQB1; approximately 520 for DQA1; nearly 610 for DPA1; roughly 450 for DPB1. A handful of DR-DQ haplotypes were treated as single units for association and clustering because of strong linkage in the cohort. On average, roughly 240,000 unique TCR beta nucleotide sequences were sequenced per donor among 350 to 400 genotyped donors of the cohort, with roughly 18% of those sequences being non-productive. The paper's findings and limits, for the study overall: The sequencing pipeline was judged likely to have produced a cluster of highly shared sequence variants as a technical artifact. A further reported finding was that TCR beta sequences accurately predicted the HLA-A and HLA-B alleles for most subjects in the first cohort. In a later analysis, HLA-associated TCR beta chains were found to be more clonally expanded and to have lower generation probabilities than equally common non-associated chains. Three of the identified cytomegalovirus-associated TCR beta chains were confirmed in vitro to be specific for cytomegalovirus antigens. Because HLA typing was unavailable for some donors at each locus, only the typed subset was used in association tests. Linkage disequilibrium might explain the correlated functional status among segregating V segments, but an unknown experimental factor could not be excluded. In a later analysis, several top co-occurrence clusters were reported to appear linked to parvovirus B19, influenza, CMV and Epstein-Barr virus. In a later analysis, TCR association rates were found to vary across HLA loci, with the most associated TCRs seen for DRB1 alleles and the fewest for HLA-C alleles. The authors suggested that the approach could potentially be extended to other disease states and immunological phenotypes. The classifier was reported to diagnose cytomegalovirus status with high specificity and sensitivity in both the original and validation cohorts. This cohort had only TCR beta chains sequenced, and the lack of alpha or paired-chain data limited which features could be detected. Because counts were too low, seventeen rarely observed V segments, including chromosome 9 orphons, were excluded from the earlier analysis of 587 of the donors. When HLA alleles, especially DR and DQ, strongly co-occurred, TCR associations were difficult to assign to individual alleles. A later genetic analysis associated a missense DCLRE1C variant with V-gene and J-gene trimming of TCR beta chains, and an independent cohort replicated the association. A later genetic analysis reported fewer N-insertions in productive TCRs among donors in an Asian-associated ancestry cluster than the roughly 670-donor mean. Immune exposure information for the cohort was limited to CMV serostatus. According to a later analysis, most CMV-associated TCR beta chains appeared to be HLA-restricted, and the HLA associations seemed to be driven largely by CMV exposure. Broadly in line with IMGT annotations, most TCR beta V segments showed up in productive rearrangements about 87% or about 30% of the time in an earlier analysis of several hundred of the donors. Most TCR sequences were seen in very few donors, while some public TCRs were found in many individuals. In a later analysis, some 17,000 TCR beta sequences were associated with specific HLA alleles at a false discovery rate of 0.05. A total of 150 or so TCR beta chains were listed by the study as associated with cytomegalovirus. Roughly uniform sequencing depth across donors was assumed in presence/absence analyses, although this assumption may not hold.

The cohort consisted of approximately 670 healthy bone marrow donors. Cohort members were all nominally healthy when sampled, although unrecorded immune exposures were likely present. The donor was CMV seropositive and belonged to the group of 250 to 350 seropositive cohort members. Each donor provided a peripheral blood sample, and peripheral blood mononuclear cells were used for TCR beta sequencing. The Qiagen DNeasy Blood Extraction Kit was used to extract genomic DNA from the blood cell samples. Library creation used the immunoSEQ multiplex PCR assay. The multiplex PCR relied on a mix of 60 forward primers for TCR Vbeta segments and 13 reverse primers for TCR Jbeta segments. The CDR3 region of rearranged TCR beta genes was amplified from genomic DNA with a multiplex PCR assay. The Illumina HiSeq System was used to sequence the amplified TCR beta libraries as 87-base-pair reads. The authors' analysis ran thus. A later analysis counted approximately 74 million unique TCR beta chains across the 670 or so repertoires, and some 12 million of these chains were shared by at least two donors. A nearest-neighbor algorithm error-corrected the raw reads and collapsed the reads into unique sequences, merging closely related sequences to remove PCR and sequencing errors. CDR3 sequences were aligned to IMGT reference sequences to assign V, D and J gene segments. Each retained sequence needed at least a six-nucleotide match to both a V gene segment and a J gene segment. A rearrangement counted as productive if the CDR3 had no stop codons and remained in frame with V and J, and every other rearrangement counted as non-productive. CDR3 was defined by IMGT convention, running from the second conserved V-encoded cysteine to the conserved J-encoded phenylalanine. The earlier analysis of about 590 of the donors excluded sequences that lacked an unambiguous match to a single V gene segment. An earlier analysis of over 450 of the donors classified V segments as functional when productive rearrangements were above 56.7% and as segregating when the standard deviation between donors was above 5%. A statistical classification framework was built to diagnose cytomegalovirus status from the catalog of TCR beta chain sequences. In a later analysis, TCR nucleotide sequences were compared against IMGT/GENE-DB human TR gene sequences so that V and J genes could be assigned. The TCRdist pipeline was used in a later analysis to assign CDR3 sequences and most-parsimonious VDJ recombination scenarios. A later analysis defined each TCR beta chain by its CDR3 amino acid sequence plus V-gene family, and excluded reads lacking a unique V-gene family. To address suspected cross-contamination and a sequencing artifact, a later analysis removed around 590 highly shared, low-generation-probability nucleotide sequences. A later analysis calculated a clonal expansion index for each public chain from normalized within-repertoire ranks of inferred template counts. In a later analysis, generation probabilities were computed using a VDJ recombination model fitted to out-of-frame rearrangements, and the results were checked against IGoR. In a later analysis, TCR-TCR, TCR-HLA and TCR-CMV co-occurrence was scored with hypergeometric tests, and a repertoire-size bias correction was applied to TCR pairs. In a later analysis, false discovery rates were estimated by permuting HLA or CMV assignments 20 times. In a later analysis, co-occurring TCRs were grouped using DBSCAN, and TCRdist sequence similarity was added for clustering within HLA-allele-positive subsets. Repertoires with fewer than 30,000 or more than 120,000 public chains, plus five repertoires with anomalous nucleotide sharing, were excluded from co-occurrence clustering. TCRdb took over this immuneACCESS table, retaining in-frame rearrangements with V and J assigned. Such tables are incomplete; in checked studies, under half of the missing clones stem from an unresolved V gene, and the remainder is unexplained. V and J calls and clone size are copied from that table; D and trimming were computed from the DNA. Present in this sample are 100,000 to 150,000 clones, roughly 74% of which were seen just once. The ten largest clones take up 4% to 4.5% of the sample.

This clone was seen only a few times. Its cognate antigen has yet to be identified. It has no much larger one-base neighbor in the sample; base qualities were not kept. The receptor was isolated from a woman aged 45-65 years in good health and CMV-seropositive. Material for sequencing was PBMCs.

The sequenced DNA: TGCGCCAGTAAGACAGGGAACGAATACAATGAGCAGTTCTTC. Translated, this gives CASKTGNEYNEQFF. This receptor chain uses TRBV5-1 and TRBJ2-1, with TRBD1 matching 7 junction bases. Reading the germline V gene gives CDR1 SGHRS and CDR2 YFSETQ. The CDR3 goes from the cysteine to the phenylalanine over 14 residues. Just CDR3 DNA is preserved here, 42 bases in frame from base 1. Germline trimming amounts to 8 bases on V and 4 bases on J, with 9 as the count of junction bases outside the gene matches.